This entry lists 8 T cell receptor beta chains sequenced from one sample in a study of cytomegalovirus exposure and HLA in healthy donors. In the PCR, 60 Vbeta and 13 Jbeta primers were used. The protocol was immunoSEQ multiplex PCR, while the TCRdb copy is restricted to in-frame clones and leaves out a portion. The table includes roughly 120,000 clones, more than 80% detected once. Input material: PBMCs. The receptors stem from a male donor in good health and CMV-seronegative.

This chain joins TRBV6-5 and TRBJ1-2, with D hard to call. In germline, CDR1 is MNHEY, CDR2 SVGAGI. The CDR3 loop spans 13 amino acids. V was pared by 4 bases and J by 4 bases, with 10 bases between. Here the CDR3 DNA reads TGTGCCAGCAGTTCATTAGGCGGCTATGGCTACACCTTC. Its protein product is CASSSLGGYGYTF.

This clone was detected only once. This CDR3 reads CASSPQVNTEAFF. The DNA for the CDR3 is TGTGCCAGCAGTCCACAGGTAAACACTGAAGCTTTCTTT. This chain links TRBV7-2 with TRBJ1-1, with TRBD1 as a possible D gene (5 bases). V gave up 6 bases and J gave up 2 bases, with 10 bases separating them. Germline V gene lookup returns CDR1 SGHTA and CDR2 FQGNSA. The length of the CDR3 is 13 residues.

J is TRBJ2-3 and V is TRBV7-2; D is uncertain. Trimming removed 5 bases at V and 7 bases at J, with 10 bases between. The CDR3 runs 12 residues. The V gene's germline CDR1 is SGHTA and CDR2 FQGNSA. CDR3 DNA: TGTGCCAGCAGCCCCCCCGAGTATACGCAGTATTTT. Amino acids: CASSPPEYTQYF.

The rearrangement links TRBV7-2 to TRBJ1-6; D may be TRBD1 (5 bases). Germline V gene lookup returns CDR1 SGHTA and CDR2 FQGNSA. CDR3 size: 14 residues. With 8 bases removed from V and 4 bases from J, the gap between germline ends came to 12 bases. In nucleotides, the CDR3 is TGTGCCAGCGGAGGGGACGGATATAATTCACCCCTCCACTTT. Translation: CASGGDGYNSPLHF.

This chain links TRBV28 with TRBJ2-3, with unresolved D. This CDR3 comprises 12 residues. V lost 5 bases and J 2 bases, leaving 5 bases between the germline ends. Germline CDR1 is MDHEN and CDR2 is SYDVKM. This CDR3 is CASSPDTDTQYF. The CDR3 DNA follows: TGTGCCAGCAGTCCAGACACAGATACGCAGTATTTT.

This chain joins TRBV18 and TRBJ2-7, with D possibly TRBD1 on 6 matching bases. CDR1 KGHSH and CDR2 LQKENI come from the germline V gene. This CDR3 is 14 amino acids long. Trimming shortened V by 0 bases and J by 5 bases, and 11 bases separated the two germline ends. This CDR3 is CASSPPPGDHEQYF. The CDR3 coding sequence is TGTGCCAGCTCACCACCGCCAGGGGACCACGAGCAGTACTTC. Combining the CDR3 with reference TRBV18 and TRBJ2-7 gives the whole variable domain NAGVMQNPRHLVRRRGQEARLRCSPMKGHSHVYWYRQLPEEGLKFMVYLQKENIIDESGMPKERFSAEFPKEGPSILRIQQVVRGDSAAYFCASSPPPGDHEQYFGPGTRLTVT.

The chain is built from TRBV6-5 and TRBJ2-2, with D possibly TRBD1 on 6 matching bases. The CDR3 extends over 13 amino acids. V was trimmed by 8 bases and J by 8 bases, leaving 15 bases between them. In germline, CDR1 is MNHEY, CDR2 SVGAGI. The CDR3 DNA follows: TGTGCCAGCTCCTTCTCAGGGGCTGGGGAGCTGTTTTTT. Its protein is CASSFSGAGELFF.

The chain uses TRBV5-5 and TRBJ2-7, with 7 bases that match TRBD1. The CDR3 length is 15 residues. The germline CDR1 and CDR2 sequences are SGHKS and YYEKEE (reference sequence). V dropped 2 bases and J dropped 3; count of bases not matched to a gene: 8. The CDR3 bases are TGTGCCAGCAGCTTAAATGGACAGGTTATCTACGAGCAGTACTTC. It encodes CASSLNGQVIYEQYF. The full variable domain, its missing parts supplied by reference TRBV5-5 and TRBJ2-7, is DAGVTQSPTHLIKTRGQQVTLRCSPISGHKSVSWYQQVLGQGPQFIFQYYEKEERGRGNFPDRFSARQFPNYSSELNVNALLLGDSALYLCASSLNGQVIYEQYFGPGTRLTVT.